These 11 T cell receptor beta chains originate from one sample sequenced in a study of shared clonotypes between healthy human individuals (TCRdb year 2020). Libraries came from the immunoSEQ multiplex PCR assay. Held by TCRdb, this immuneACCESS table contains in-frame sequences only and omits some clones. Under half of the omission traces to an unresolved V gene where checked; the cause of the rest is unknown. The sample table contains approximately 1.9 million clones; only one count was recorded for roughly 93% of them. Together, the top ten hold 1.5% to 2% of the sample. CD8 naive samples were CD45RO-negative cells positively selected for CCR7, giving a CD45RA+CCR7+ population that excluded TemRA cells. Material for sequencing was naive CD8+ T cells from PBMCs. The cell subset or site label of this sample denotes: CD45RA+CCR7+. Receptors originate from a man younger than 35 in good health. Some clones in this sample may be carry-over from other donors' samples.

J is TRBJ2-7 and V is TRBV5-3; D not resolved. TRBV5-3 is an ORF; its function is uncertain. Trimming removed 4 bases from V and 6 bases from J, with 17 bases in between. CDR3 length equals 14 residues. The CDR3 DNA reads TGTGCCAGAAGCAGTATTCGGCCAGACCCCGAGCAGTACTTC. Translated, it gives CARSSIRPDPEQYF.

The chain recombines TRBV9 with TRBJ1-5; 9 bases are a match to TRBD1. CDR1 SGDLS and CDR2 YYNGEE come from the germline V gene. The CDR3 has 14 residues. The V segment lost 6 bases and the J segment 7 bases; nucleotides outside the gene matches: 8. The CDR3 nucleotides are TGTGCCAGCAACAGAGGGACAGGGCACCAGCCCCAGCATTTT. It translates to CASNRGTGHQPQHF.

The chain uses TRBV11-2 and TRBJ1-1; D may be TRBD1 (6 bases). The CDR3 length is 16 residues. The germline V gene encodes CDR1 SGHAT and CDR2 FQNNGV. V was trimmed by 5 bases and J by 1 base, leaving 17 bases between them. The CDR3 sequence is CASSLNWGQENTEAFF. The CDR3, as DNA: TGTGCCAGCAGCCTAAACTGGGGACAAGAGAACACTGAAGCTTTCTTT.

This chain uses TRBV5-6 with TRBJ2-3; perhaps TRBD2 as D (6 bases). V was shortened by 4 bases and J by 6 bases, with 9 bases between the two germline ends. The CDR3 runs to 12 residues. CDR1 SGHDT and CDR2 YYEEEE come from the germline V gene. CDR3 amino acids: CASSPRGDTQYF. The CDR3 DNA sequence: TGTGCCAGCAGCCCCCGGGGGGATACGCAGTATTTT. The full variable domain, its missing parts supplied by reference TRBV5-6 and TRBJ2-3, is DAGVTQSPTHLIKTRGQQVTLRCSPKSGHDTVSWYQQALGQGPQFIFQYYEEEERQRGNFPDRFSGHQFPNYSSELNVNALLLGDSALYLCASSPRGDTQYFGPGTRLTVL.

The V gene is TRBV4-3, the J gene TRBJ2-2, with D hard to call. V lost 0 bases and J lost 6, with 11 bases in between. This CDR3 has 15 residues. Germline-derived CDR1 and CDR2 are LGHNA and YSLEER. CDR3 bases: TGCGCCAGCAGCCAAGATGTTTGGGGTGCCGGGGAGCTGTTTTTT. Encoded protein: CASSQDVWGAGELFF.

The chain recombines TRBV15 with TRBJ1-2, with D tentatively TRBD1 (5 bases). The ends were cut back, 4 bases at V and 13 bases at J, with 16 bases in the middle. The CDR3 loop spans 12 amino acids. Germline CDR1 is LNHNV and CDR2 is YYDKDF (reference sequence). The DNA of the CDR3 is TGTGCCACCAGCACTCGCAGGGTCGCTAGCACCTTC. This codes for CATSTRRVASTF.

As concerns this clone: The germline gene is not matched at one end of the junction; a read error may be the cause. The chain carries TRBV7-3 and TRBJ2-1; D remains unclear. Looked up from germline, CDR1 is SGHTA and CDR2 is FQGTGA. CDR3 size: 15 residues. CDR3 nucleotides: TGTGCCAGCAGCCTAACCCCGAGCTCCTACAATGAGCAGTTCTTC. This translates into CASSLTPSSYNEQFF.

The V call is TRBV30, the J call TRBJ1-2; no firm D call. V lost 8 bases and J 4 bases, leaving 8 bases between the germline ends. Germline values: CDR1 GTSNPN, CDR2 SVGIG (reference sequence). This CDR3 is 10 amino acids long. CDR3: CAVGSYGYTF. The CDR3 nucleotides read TGTGCCGTAGGGTCCTATGGCTACACCTTC.

J is TRBJ1-1 and V is TRBV6-6, with D hard to call. Germline CDR1 MNHNY, CDR2 SVGAGI (reference sequence). CDR3 size: 12 residues. Trimming shortened V by 2 bases and J by 5 bases, and 6 bases separated the two germline ends. This CDR3 reads CASSYGETEAFF. The CDR3, as DNA: TGTGCCAGCAGTTACGGGGAAACTGAAGCTTTCTTT.

The J gene is TRBJ1-1, the V gene TRBV9; 7 bases are shared with TRBD1. CDR1 SGDLS and CDR2 YYNGEE come from the germline V gene. The CDR3 is 15 amino acids. Germline trimming cut 1 base from V and 0 bases from J; bases unmatched to any gene: 3. The CDR3 sequence: CASSVSGGMNTEAFF. Here the CDR3 DNA reads TGTGCCAGCAGCGTATCAGGGGGAATGAACACTGAAGCTTTCTTT. The full variable domain, in which reference TRBV9 and TRBJ1-1 provide the parts outside the CDR3, is DSGVTQTPKHLITATGQRVTLRCSPRSGDLSVYWYQQSLDQGLQFLIQYYNGEERAKGNILERFSAQQFPDLHSELNLSSLELGDSALYFCASSVSGGMNTEAFFGQGTRLTVV.

The table lists this clone with a count of one. The chain carries TRBV13 and TRBJ2-1; the D gene is possibly TRBD2 (6 bases). Germline V gene data show CDR1 as PRHDT and CDR2 as FYEKMQ (reference sequence). The CDR3 is 17 residues long. V was pared by 4 bases and J by 9 bases, with 25 bases between. The CDR3: CASSWIGRGPAFSEQFF. The CDR3 DNA sequence: TGTGCCAGCAGCTGGATCGGGAGAGGGCCCGCCTTTAGTGAGCAGTTCTTC.